The 21 T cell receptor beta chains in this list originate from one sample, sequenced in a study of T cell responses to AZD1222 COVID-19 vaccine (dated by TCRdb to about 2021). The library was produced with the immunoSEQ multiplex PCR assay. What TCRdb holds here is the immuneACCESS table cut down to in-frame rearrangements. Part of the clones is not present; checked against another copy, under half of the missing clones reflect an unresolved V gene, and the others are unexplained. The sample contains 80,000 or so clones, 75% to 95% of them found a single time. Together, the top ten hold 4.5% to 5.5% of the sample. What this sample's time point label stands for: baseline before first vaccination. This specimen's treatment or condition label, interpreted: meningococcal conjugate vaccine given as trial control. The specimen was peripheral blood, collected on day 0 of MenACWY control vaccination. All receptors derive from an adult in good health.

This sequence joins TRBV19 and TRBJ1-3; D call uncertain. This CDR3 contains 13 residues. V gave up 8 bases and J gave up 0 bases, with 8 bases separating them. In germline, CDR1 is LNHDA, CDR2 SQIVND (reference sequence). The CDR3 reads CASRSFSGNTIYF. The DNA for the CDR3 is TGTGCCAGTCGCTCCTTCTCTGGAAACACCATATATTTT.

This chain links TRBV9 with TRBJ2-7; weak D call: TRBD2 (5 bases). CDR3 size: 12 residues. Germline CDR1 reads SGDLS; CDR2 reads YYNGEE. The V end was cut by 0 bases, the J end by 5 bases, with 6 bases between. CDR3 amino acids: CASSVEEDEQYF. The DNA for the CDR3 is TGTGCCAGCAGCGTAGAGGAGGACGAGCAGTACTTC.

The chain recombines TRBV15 with TRBJ2-1, with 7 bases aligning to TRBD1. This CDR3 spans 15 amino acids. With 0 bases clipped from V and 9 bases from J, the junction kept 8 bases outside the gene matches. Per the germline V gene, CDR1 is LNHNV and CDR2 is YYDKDF (reference sequence). CDR3 sequence (DNA): TGTGCCACCAGCAGAGATCGACAGGGATCGGGTGAGCAGTTCTTC. Protein product: CATSRDRQGSGEQFF.

The V call is TRBV10-3, the J call TRBJ2-7; 7 bases match TRBD1. Germline CDR1 reads ENHRY; CDR2 reads SYGVKD. This CDR3 has 12 residues. Trimming cost V 6 bases and J 6 bases; bases outside gene matches: 5. In DNA form, the CDR3 reads TGTGCCATCAGCGAACAGGGGACCGAGCAGTACTTC. Protein sequence: CAISEQGTEQYF.

This clone was seen a few times. The rearrangement uses TRBV7-2 and TRBJ2-2; 7 bases align to TRBD1. The CDR3 length is 15 residues. Trimming removed 1 base from V and 5 bases from J; junction bases left unmatched: 4. Germline V gene lookup returns CDR1 SGHTA and CDR2 FQGNSA. CDR3 DNA: TGTGCCAGCAGCTTAGTTGTACAGGGGACCGGGGAGCTGTTTTTT. Translating gives CASSLVVQGTGELFF.

This clone was detected only once. The J gene is TRBJ2-5, the V gene TRBV7-9, with TRBD2 matching over 7 bases. The ends lost 6 bases at V and 3 bases at J; junction bases unmatched: 10. The CDR3 loop spans 15 amino acids. Germline values: CDR1 SEHNR, CDR2 FQNEAQ (reference sequence). The CDR3 loop is CASRSTRTREETQYF. Written as DNA, the CDR3 is TGTGCCAGCAGATCAACTAGGACTAGGGAAGAGACCCAGTACTTC.

Here the CDR3 reads CASSYLSYNEQFF. DNA for the CDR3: TGTGCCAGCAGTTACCTCTCCTACAATGAGCAGTTCTTC. This chain links TRBV12-3 or TRBV12-4 with TRBJ2-1; unclear D gene. The CDR3 contains 13 residues. Trimming took 4 bases from V and 0 from J, leaving 4 bases between them.

V gene TRBV19 combines with J gene TRBJ2-1, with 7 bases aligning to TRBD2. V shed 5 bases, J shed 7 bases, and the junction held 5 bases outside the gene matches. This CDR3 has 13 residues. Germline lookup yields CDR1 LNHDA and CDR2 SQIVND (reference sequence). CDR3 protein: CASSVWGGNEQFF. CDR3 coding DNA: TGTGCCAGTAGTGTCTGGGGGGGGAATGAGCAGTTCTTC.

The gene calls are TRBV30 and TRBJ1-3; no clear D. The CDR3 totals 12 residues. Trimming took 4 bases from V and 0 from J, leaving 4 bases between them. Germline values: CDR1 GTSNPN, CDR2 SVGIG (reference sequence). CDR3 region: CAWTDSGNTIYF. The DNA for the CDR3 is TGTGCCTGGACGGACTCTGGAAACACCATATATTTT.

This chain joins TRBV20-1 and TRBJ2-1; 7 bases line up with TRBD1. The V gene end was trimmed by 5 bases and the J gene end by 9 bases; junction bases not matched to a gene: 4. Germline V gene lookup returns CDR1 DFQATT and CDR2 SNEGSKA (reference sequence). The CDR3 length is 11 residues. CDR3 sequence: CSARPGGEQFF. For the CDR3, the DNA is TGCAGTGCTCGCCCAGGGGGTGAGCAGTTCTTC.

The chain carries TRBV15 and TRBJ1-2, with 7 bases fitting TRBD1. The CDR3 runs 15 residues. The ends lost 4 bases at V and 2 bases at J; junction bases unmatched: 7. CDR1 and CDR2 from the germline V gene are LNHNV and YYDKDF (reference sequence). The CDR3 DNA is TGTGCCACCAGCAATGGCGAAGGGGGCAACTATGGCTACACCTTC. Translated: CATSNGEGGNYGYTF.

CDR3 in DNA: TGCAGCGTTGAAGAGTCGGGGACCCAGTACTTC. Protein sequence: CSVEESGTQYF. The chain employs TRBV29-1 and TRBJ2-5; no clear D gene. Germline loops: CDR1 SQVTM, CDR2 ANQGSEA. The CDR3 is 11 residues long. V was shortened by 0 bases and J by 7 bases, with 6 bases between the two germline ends.

This chain uses TRBV11-1 with TRBJ1-5; D call uncertain. The germline V gene encodes CDR1 SGHAT and CDR2 FQDESV (reference sequence). V dropped 1 base and J dropped 1 base, with 8 bases sitting between them. The CDR3 totals 15 residues. The DNA of the CDR3 is TGTGCCAGCAGCTTAGGATCTGGAAGCAATCAGCCCCAGCATTTT. Residues: CASSLGSGSNQPQHF.

The DNA for the CDR3 is TGTGCCACCAGTGATTTCCCCGGGGAGCTGTTTTTT. Amino acid sequence: CATSDFPGELFF. The chain has TRBV24-1 and TRBJ2-2; no clear D gene. The CDR3 has 12 residues. V was cut by 1 base and J by 6 bases, with 2 bases left in between. The germline V gene has CDR1 KGHDR and CDR2 SFDVKD.

This chain connects TRBV18 to TRBJ1-1, with a tentative D call TRBD1 (5 bases). The CDR3 has 13 amino acids. CDR1 is KGHSH, CDR2 LQKENI, per germline. V was trimmed by 3 bases and J by 10 bases, leaving 15 bases between them. CDR3 in amino acids: CASSPPLGPRAFF. The CDR3 nucleotides read TGTGCCAGCTCACCTCCCCTGGGGCCACGAGCTTTCTTT.

V usage is TRBV7-8 and J usage is TRBJ1-5; D ambiguous. Germline V gene data show CDR1 as SGHVS and CDR2 as FQNEAQ. The CDR3 runs 14 residues. The V end lost 5 bases, the J end lost 2 bases, and 10 bases lay between the germline ends. The CDR3 loop reads CASSTRTGNQPQHF. In DNA, the CDR3 is TGTGCCAGCAGCACCCGGACGGGCAATCAGCCCCAGCATTTT.

The J gene is TRBJ2-7, the V gene TRBV3-1 (or the pseudogene TRBV3-2); possibly TRBD2 for D (7 bases). V lost 2 bases, J lost 4 bases, and 18 bases lay in between. The CDR3 runs to 16 residues. Germline-derived CDR1 and CDR2 are LGHDT and YNNKEL (reference sequence). DNA for the CDR3: TGTGCCAGCAGCCAATCGGGGCGGACAGCGGGATACGAGCAGTACTTC. Translating it yields CASSQSGRTAGYEQYF.

This chain uses TRBV5-6 with TRBJ2-1, with D hard to call. The germline V and J ends were trimmed by 0 bases and 6 bases, with 7 bases remaining between them. Germline V gives CDR1 SGHDT, CDR2 YYEEEE. The CDR3 consists of 13 residues. In DNA, the CDR3 is TGTGCCAGCAGCTTGGCCCACGGCAATGAGCAGTTCTTC. It translates to CASSLAHGNEQFF.

V usage is TRBV19 and J usage is TRBJ1-1; 7 nucleotides line up with TRBD1. Germline V gene data show CDR1 as LNHDA and CDR2 as SQIVND (reference sequence). There are 14 residues in the CDR3. V lost 5 bases and J lost 4; bases outside the gene matches: 7. The CDR3 nucleotides read TGTGCCAGTAGTGCCACAGGGGTCGGCACTGAAGCTTTCTTT. Protein sequence: CASSATGVGTEAFF.

The chain uses TRBV7-2 and TRBJ2-7; tentatively, D is TRBD2 (6 bases). This CDR3 has 14 amino acids. The germline V and J ends were trimmed by 1 base and 6 bases, with 13 bases remaining between them. Germline-derived CDR1 and CDR2 are SGHTA and FQGNSA. CDR3: CASSLDGSSREQYF. Written as DNA, the CDR3 is TGTGCCAGCAGCTTAGACGGGAGTTCGCGCGAGCAGTACTTC. The complete variable domain, with remaining parts taken from reference TRBV7-2 and TRBJ2-7, reads GAGVSQSPSNKVTEKGKDVELRCDPISGHTALYWYRQSLGQGLEFLIYFQGNSAPDKSGLPSDRFSAERTGGSVSTLTIQRTQQEDSAVYLCASSLDGSSREQYFGPGTRLTVT.

The J gene is TRBJ2-7, the V gene TRBV2; TRBD1 agrees at 9 bases. Germline V gene sequence: CDR1 SNHLY, CDR2 FYNNEI. The CDR3 loop spans 14 amino acids. J was trimmed by 3 bases and V by 7 bases; bases with no gene match: 7. The CDR3 spells CASMGPGQGYEQYF. In DNA form, the CDR3 reads TGTGCCAGCATGGGGCCGGGACAGGGCTACGAGCAGTACTTC.